One and the same sample provided the 8 T cell receptor beta chains below, sequenced in a study of tumor-infiltrating lymphocytes in primary liver carcinoma. cDNA specific to TCR beta was made from 500 ng of total RNA, with a constant-region primer employed for priming. The TCR beta library was amplified through three nested multiplex PCR rounds in a modified ARM-PCR procedure. Forward primers for TRBV1-TRBV30 and a C-beta reverse primer served the first two PCR rounds, at about 10 cycles each. A single record per CDR3 protein comes from TCRdb applying MiXCR to the multiplex PCR reads. The table lists fewer than 350,000 distinct CDR3 sequences, less than 75% of them singletons. RNA isolated from unsorted whole blood supplied the blood RNA, with germline DNA also extracted. The sequenced sample was peripheral blood. These receptors all stem from a middle-aged man with primary liver carcinoma and hepatitis B virus infection.

This clonotype appeared a few times. A much larger clone sits a single nucleotide away, making a read error possible. V and J are TRBV6-1 and TRBJ1-5, with 9 bases aligning to TRBD1. Germline-derived CDR1 and CDR2 are MNHNS and SASEGT. Trimming at V came to 7 bases and at J to 4 bases, leaving 5 bases not matched to a gene. The CDR3 length is 14 residues. The CDR3 DNA reads TGTGCCAGCATCCTCGGACAGGGGAATCAGCCCCAGCATTTT. This codes for CASILGQGNQPQHF.

This chain joins TRBV5-5 and TRBJ2-1, with TRBD1 identical over 9 bases. Germline V gene lookup returns CDR1 SGHKS and CDR2 YYEKEE (reference sequence). Unmatched junction bases numbered 23, after V lost 6 bases and J lost 7 bases. The CDR3 extends over 19 amino acids. CDR3 protein: CASTQLLRDRVVGGNEQFF. CDR3 DNA: TGTGCCAGCACCCAACTACTCCGGGACAGGGTAGTTGGTGGGAATGAGCAGTTCTTC.

With respect to this clonotype: This CDR3 is missing its conserved last phenylalanine or tryptophan, likely due to a read error. The chain combines TRBV29-1 with TRBJ1-1; D gene uncertain. The CDR3 runs 11 residues. Germline CDR1 and CDR2: SQVTM and ANQGSEA. CDR3 nucleotides: TGTAGTGTTGAGGGAAACACTGAAGCTTTCTTG. Its translation is CSVEGNTEAFL.

V usage is TRBV11-2 and J usage is TRBJ2-5; the D is unclear. Germline assignment: CDR1 SGHAT and CDR2 FQNNGV. Trimming took off 5 bases at V and 4 bases at J, with 17 bases between the two ends. The CDR3 runs to 15 residues. DNA for the CDR3: TGTGCCAGCAGCCCTCATTGGGATAGATCAGAGACCCAGTACTTC. Protein product: CASSPHWDRSETQYF.

This clonotype turned up a few times. This clone may be a read error of a much larger clone one base away. The genes are TRBV29-1 and TRBJ2-3, with D perhaps matching TRBD2 (6 bases). Germline values: CDR1 SQVTM, CDR2 ANQGSEA. CDR3 length equals 13 residues. CDR3 region: CSIERAWGDPQYF. The CDR3 nucleotides are TGCAGCATTGAGCGGGCTTGGGGCGATCCGCAGTATTTT.

About this clonotype itself: Given a much more abundant clone one base away, this may be a read error. The V and J genes are TRBV28 and TRBJ2-2, with 7 bases fitting TRBD2. This CDR3 is 14 amino acids long. The germline CDR1 and CDR2 sequences are MDHEN and SYDVKM. CDR3 nucleotide sequence: TGTGCCAGAAGTTTGTCGGGAGGAGCACGGGAGCTGTTTTTT. The encoded protein is CARSLSGGARELFF.

Note on this clonotype: A read error may account for a junction end that differs from germline. The rearrangement joins TRBV11-2 to TRBJ2-1; 10 bases agree with TRBD2. The CDR3 length is 17 residues. Looked up from germline, CDR1 is SGHAT and CDR2 is FQNNGV. The CDR3 spells CASSLAELAGSVGERFF. CDR3 DNA sequence: TGTGCCAGCAGCTTAGCGGAACTAGCGGGATCCGTGGGTGAGCGGTTCTTC.

Points on this clonotype: A much larger clone is a single base away; this may be a read error. The chain has TRBV6-6 and TRBJ1-1, with 8 bases aligning to TRBD1. The germline CDR1 and CDR2 sequences are MNHNY and SVGAGI (reference sequence). The CDR3 has 15 amino acids. The CDR3 is CANSRPDRADTEAFF. CDR3 coding DNA: TGTGCCAACAGTCGCCCGGACAGGGCAGACACTGAAGCTTTCTTT.